This T cell receptor (beta chain) was captured by sequencing in a study of CD8 T cells in Susac syndrome. This clonotype was detected once. Its antigen is not identified. Overall study results and limits: Acknowledgment was made by the study that its TCR sequencing and HLA analysis involved a relatively small number of individuals.

TCR beta sequencing was performed on blood CD8+ and CD4+ T cells. Germline CDR1 and CDR2: DFQATT and SNEGSKA (reference sequence). CDR3 length: 11 amino acids. Deletions cut 7 bases from V and 1 base from J, with 4 bases between. A quantity of about 0.5 to 1 ug RNA underwent reverse transcription using random hexamers. An immunoSEQ multiplex PCR amplified TCR beta CDR3 over 54 Vbeta and 13 Jbeta. Via MiXCR, TCRdb re-called the immunoSEQ multiplex PCR reads, giving one row per CDR3 protein. This sample has approximately 210,000 distinct CDR3 sequences, with 94% found just once. Sequencing used CD4+ T cells from PBMCs. The clonotype comes from a human donor with Susac syndrome. The chain couples TRBV20-1 to TRBJ2-2; no definite D call. The CDR3 loop is CSGRNTGELFF. Written as DNA, the CDR3 is TGCAGTGGTAGGAACACCGGGGAGCTGTTTTTT.